Below are 19 T cell receptor beta chains sequenced from a single sample in a study of sequential checkpoint blockade in melanoma. Noted treatment: randomized to nivolumab then ipilimumab (arm A) or the reverse (arm B). The table came from immunoSEQ multiplex PCR; TCRdb's copy has only in-frame clones and leaves some out. The repertoire consists of 40,000 or so clones, with roughly 32% occurring once and the leading ten covering about 1.6%. This specimen was tumor tissue (inferred from file names), taken from a patient given nivolumab and ipilimumab in sequence. The source of these receptors is a human donor with melanoma.

The chain joins TRBV6-8 to TRBJ1-1; 7 positions agree with TRBD1. Germline CDR1 reads MNHGY; CDR2 reads SAAAGT. The V gene end was trimmed by 5 bases and the J gene end by 1 base; junction bases not matched to a gene: 10. This CDR3 contains 16 residues. The CDR3: CASSDGDRVWNTEAFF. The CDR3 coding sequence is TGTGCCAGCAGTGACGGAGACAGGGTGTGGAACACTGAAGCTTTCTTT.

This clone showed up just once. The chain is built from TRBV14 and TRBJ2-2; 8 nucleotides agree with TRBD1. The CDR3 contains 15 residues. Germline CDR1 is SGHDN and CDR2 is FVKESK. J lost 1 base, V lost 6 bases, and 4 bases had no gene match. CDR3 coding DNA: TGTGCCAGCAGACCGGGACAGGTGAACACCGGGGAGCTGTTTTTT. Encoded protein: CASRPGQVNTGELFF.

This clone was detected ten times or more. The chain recombines TRBV6-8 with TRBJ1-1; weak D call: TRBD1 (6 bases). Germline V gives CDR1 MNHGY, CDR2 SAAAGT. The CDR3 has 16 amino acids. V was clipped by 10 bases and J by 4 bases, with 25 bases between them. This chain's CDR3 is CATSRDRLRLVTEAFF. CDR3 nucleotide sequence: TGTGCCACCTCTCGAGACAGGCTCCGGTTGGTCACTGAAGCTTTCTTT.

This clone occurred a few times. The chain couples TRBV28 to TRBJ1-6; a weak D match, TRBD1 (6 bases). The germline V and J ends were trimmed by 6 bases and 15 bases, with 24 bases remaining between them. CDR1 is MDHEN and CDR2 is SYDVKM in the germline V gene. The CDR3 covers 15 residues. CDR3 DNA: TGTGCCAGCAGCTCCCGCCGGGGGCCAATTTTGAACCTCCACTTT. It translates to CASSSRRGPILNLHF.

The chain recombines TRBV19 with TRBJ1-5; possibly TRBD1 for D (6 bases). The CDR3 spans 13 residues. CDR1 is LNHDA, CDR2 SQIVND, per germline (reference sequence). Between the trimmed V and J ends, which lost 4 bases and 5 bases, there was a span of 9 bases. Here the CDR3 reads CASSTRTDQPQHF. CDR3 in DNA: TGTGCCAGTAGTACCCGGACAGATCAGCCCCAGCATTTT.

This clone has only a few counts. The gene calls are TRBV6-8 and TRBJ2-7; 10 bases match TRBD1. V shed 9 bases, J shed 6 bases, and the junction held 14 bases outside the gene matches. Germline CDR1 reads MNHGY; CDR2 reads SAAAGT. The CDR3 covers 15 residues. This CDR3 reads CASRDRGSGWGEQYF. CDR3 DNA sequence: TGTGCCAGTCGGGACAGGGGCTCGGGGTGGGGCGAGCAGTACTTC.

This chain uses TRBV5-1 with TRBJ2-6; weak D call: TRBD1 (5 bases). V lost 8 bases and J 1 base, leaving 10 bases between the germline ends. Germline CDR1 reads SGHRS; CDR2 reads YFSETQ. This CDR3 contains 14 residues. The CDR3 DNA is TGCGCCAGTCACGACAGTTCTGGGGCCAACGTCCTGACTTTC. Amino acid sequence: CASHDSSGANVLTF.

This rearrangement joins TRBV14 to TRBJ1-1; tentative D call: TRBD1 (6 bases). Germline V gives CDR1 SGHDN, CDR2 FVKESK. The germline V and J ends were trimmed by 4 bases and 2 bases, with 11 bases remaining between them. The CDR3 is 14 amino acids. The CDR3 DNA sequence: TGTGCCAGCAGCCGGGGGGGGCACAACACTGAAGCTTTCTTT. Its protein product is CASSRGGHNTEAFF. Full variable domain (outside the CDR3, taken from reference TRBV14 and TRBJ1-1): EAGVTQFPSHSVIEKGQTVTLRCDPISGHDNLYWYRRVMGKEIKFLLHFVKESKQDESGMPNNRFLAERTGGTYSTLKVQPAELEDSGVYFCASSRGGHNTEAFFGQGTRLTVV.

About this clone: This may arise from a read error, as a much more abundant clone is one base away. The genes are TRBV21-1 and TRBJ2-7; TRBD2, as called in the table, went unchecked against the DNA. TRBV21-1 is a pseudogene segment. The CDR3 has 16 amino acids. The CDR3 DNA reads TGTGCCAGCAGCTTAACGGGCGGGAGCCCCTCCTACGAGCAGTACTTC. Translating gives CASSLTGGSPSYEQYF.

The J gene is TRBJ1-1, the V gene TRBV11-3; no clear D. Germline assignment: CDR1 SGHNT and CDR2 YENEEA. Trimming left V 2 bases short and J 8 bases short, with 15 bases between. The CDR3 has 14 residues. CDR3 bases: TGTGCCAGCAGCTTACTGGCAATTAGATTGGAAGCTTTCTTT. Its translation: CASSLLAIRLEAFF.

The chain has TRBV5-1 and TRBJ2-1; 13 bases align to TRBD2. The CDR3 totals 16 residues. The germline CDR1 and CDR2 sequences are SGHRS and YFSETQ. V dropped 4 bases and J dropped 7; count of bases not matched to a gene: 8. CDR3 nucleotide sequence: TGCGCCAGCAGCGCCGAGACTAGCGGGAGGTTGAATGAGCAGTTCTTC. Translated: CASSAETSGRLNEQFF.

The chain links TRBV6-8 to TRBJ2-7; TRBD1 is a possible D gene (5 bases). Trimming removed 0 bases from V and 0 bases from J, with 15 bases in between. The CDR3 has 17 amino acids. CDR1 and CDR2 (germline): MNHGY, SAAAGT. The CDR3 loop is CASSYSGSGLSSYEQYF. CDR3 DNA: TGTGCCAGCAGTTACTCCGGATCAGGGTTAAGCTCCTACGAGCAGTACTTC.

This chain joins TRBV9 and TRBJ2-1, with D possibly matching TRBD1 (5 bases). This CDR3 contains 13 residues. CDR1 is SGDLS, CDR2 YYNGEE, per germline. V lost 4 bases and J lost 6, with 11 bases in between. DNA of the CDR3: TGTGCCAGCAGCCAGACAGCTGGCAATGAGCAGTTCTTC. This gives the protein CASSQTAGNEQFF.

The chain employs TRBV4-1 and TRBJ2-3; 9 nucleotides match TRBD1. V lost 1 base and J lost 3; bases outside the gene matches: 2. The germline gives CDR1 MGHRA, CDR2 YSYEKL. This CDR3 contains 15 residues. CDR3 coding DNA: TGCGCCAGCAGCCAAGGACAGGGGGTAACAGATACGCAGTATTTT. Amino acid sequence: CASSQGQGVTDTQYF.

This clone was found a few times. The rearrangement uses TRBV11-3 and TRBJ2-5; a possible D gene is TRBD2 (6 bases). The germline V gene encodes CDR1 SGHNT and CDR2 YENEEA. CDR3 length equals 14 residues. V lost 5 bases and J lost 7, with 17 bases in between. The CDR3 sequence is CASSLGGDLRTQYF. The CDR3 DNA follows: TGTGCCAGCAGCCTTGGCGGGGATTTACGGACCCAGTACTTC. The full variable domain, rest sourced from reference TRBV11-3 and TRBJ2-5, is EAGVVQSPRYKIIEKKQPVAFWCNPISGHNTLYWYLQNLGQGPELLIRYENEEAVDDSQLPKDRFSAERLKGVDSTLKIQPAELGDSAVYLCASSLGGDLRTQYFGPGTRLLVL.

The chain has TRBV11-3 and TRBJ2-1; 7 nucleotides match TRBD2. Germline-derived CDR1 and CDR2 are SGHNT and YENEEA. J was trimmed by 8 bases and V by 2 bases; bases with no gene match: 9. This CDR3 spans 15 amino acids. The CDR3 here is CASSLLPAGWHEQFF. CDR3 bases: TGTGCCAGCAGCTTATTGCCAGCGGGATGGCATGAGCAGTTCTTC.

V and J are TRBV18 and TRBJ2-1; perhaps TRBD2 as D (6 bases). Germline loops: CDR1 KGHSH, CDR2 LQKENI. The CDR3 consists of 14 residues. The V end lost 4 bases, the J end lost 3 bases, and 10 bases lay between the germline ends. The CDR3 loop reads CASSLSGVYNEQFF. The CDR3 region has the DNA TGTGCCAGCTCACTTAGCGGAGTCTACAATGAGCAGTTCTTC.

V is TRBV5-1 and J is TRBJ2-5; 8 positions match TRBD2. CDR1 is SGHRS, CDR2 YFSETQ, per germline. This CDR3 spans 14 amino acids. With V trimmed by 7 bases and J by 5 bases, 10 bases remained unmatched. The DNA for the CDR3 is TGCGCCAGCTCCGGGGGGGAGGCCGGGGAGACCCAGTACTTC. This codes for CASSGGEAGETQYF.

The V gene is TRBV19, the J gene TRBJ2-1; tentatively, D is TRBD2 (5 bases). This CDR3 is 15 amino acids long. CDR1 is LNHDA and CDR2 is SQIVND in the germline V gene (reference sequence). V lost 1 base and J lost 6, with 13 bases in between. DNA for the CDR3: TGTGCCAGTAGTATAGGACGGGGAAGCACCAATGAGCAGTTCTTC. This gives the protein CASSIGRGSTNEQFF. The variable domain in full, completed from reference TRBV19 and TRBJ2-1, reads DGGITQSPKYLFRKEGQNVTLSCEQNLNHDAMYWYRQDPGQGLRLIYYSQIVNDFQKGDIAEGYSVSREKKESFPLTVTSAQKNPTAFYLCASSIGRGSTNEQFFGPGTRLTVL.